These 17 T cell receptor beta chains were all obtained from the same sample, sequenced in a study of tumor-infiltrating lymphocytes in primary liver carcinoma (dated 2017 in TCRdb). Total RNA and DNA were co-extracted from approximately 20-30 mg of bulk tissue with the AllPrep DNA/RNA mini kit, without cell sorting. The instrument given in TCRdb is Illumina HiSeq 2500. Using a constant-region primer and ProtoScript II reverse transcriptase, TCRbeta-specific cDNA was reverse-transcribed from approximately 0.5 ug total RNA. Three nested multiplex PCR rounds, following a slightly modified ARM-PCR procedure, were used to build the TCRbeta libraries. The first two PCR rounds used multiplex TRBV1-TRBV30 forward primers with a Cbeta reverse primer, each for around 10 cycles. Through fastp at Q25 and MiXCR, TCRdb rebuilt clones from the public reads, retaining in-frame beta chains. Rows are unified per CDR3 protein, each entry keeping the most common DNA and genes. The sample yields 45,000 to 55,000 distinct CDR3 sequences; over 65% were counted once. Jointly, the top ten make up about 29% of the sample.

The sequenced material came from liver tumor tissue from sampling region 5. The cell subset or site label, as the study defines it: tumor region T5, tumor centre. These receptors all stem from a man between 40 and 49 years old with primary liver carcinoma and hepatitis B virus infection.

At least ten counts were recorded for this clonotype. The CDR3 bases are TGTGCCAGCAGCCATAATCCCGGGACCACTAGCACAGATACGCAGTATTTT. The encoded protein is CASSHNPGTTSTDTQYF. The rearrangement joins TRBV14 to TRBJ2-3; tentatively, D is TRBD1 or TRBD2 (5 bases each). V lost 3 bases, J lost 0 bases, and 16 bases lay in between. The CDR3 runs 17 residues. Germline loops: CDR1 SGHDN, CDR2 FVKESK.

This clonotype was recorded many times. This chain links TRBV12-5 with TRBJ2-1; 8 bases fit TRBD1. The CDR3 totals 17 residues. After removal of 5 bases from V and 8 bases from J, the junction contained 17 bases not matched to a gene. Germline V gives CDR1 LGHNT, CDR2 FRNRAP. In nucleotides, the CDR3 is TGTGCTAGTGGTCCAGGGGGCGAGTACAGGTCGGGGGATGAGCAGTTCTTC. As protein: CASGPGGEYRSGDEQFF.

V and J are TRBV12-3 or TRBV12-4 and TRBJ2-3; 7 bases are shared with TRBD2. The CDR3 runs 15 residues. The V gene end was trimmed by 5 bases and the J gene end by 5 bases; junction bases not matched to a gene: 10. Here the CDR3 DNA reads TGTGCCAGCAGTAGACTAACGGGAGGAGAAGATACGCAGTATTTT. Translation: CASSRLTGGEDTQYF.

This clonotype was observed at least ten times. V is TRBV5-1 and J is TRBJ2-3; 8 bases align to TRBD1. With V trimmed by 0 bases and J by 3 bases, 3 bases remained unmatched. Per germline, CDR1 SGHRS and CDR2 YFSETQ. The CDR3 is made up of 15 amino acids. In nucleotides, the CDR3 is TGCGCCAGCAGCTTGGCGACAGGGGAAACAGATACGCAGTATTTT. Translating it yields CASSLATGETDTQYF.

Notes on this clonotype: The junction and the germline gene differ at one end; a read error may be behind it. This chain uses TRBV4-1 with TRBJ1-5; D may be TRBD1 (6 bases). Per the germline V gene, CDR1 is MGHRA and CDR2 is YSYEKL. This CDR3 spans 15 amino acids. CDR3 DNA sequence: TGCGCCAACAGCCCAGGAGCAGGGGACGGCCAGCCCCAGCATTTT. Residues: CANSPGAGDGQPQHF.

With respect to this clonotype: At one end, the junction sequence differs from germline, possibly due to a read error. The CDR3 reads CTSSQVGTSSYEQYF. CDR3 nucleotide sequence: TGTACCAGCAGCCAGGTTGGGACTAGCAGTTACGAGCAGTACTTC. V and J are TRBV6-6 and TRBJ2-7; 9 bases agree with TRBD2. CDR1 and CDR2 from the germline V gene are MNHNY and SVGAGI (reference sequence). CDR3 length: 15 residues.

This clonotype appeared many times. The chain employs TRBV5-1 and TRBJ2-7; the match to TRBD1 covers 8 bases. Germline V gene data show CDR1 as SGHRS and CDR2 as YFSETQ. The V gene end was trimmed by 1 base and the J gene end by 4 bases; junction bases not matched to a gene: 7. This CDR3 contains 15 residues. The chain's CDR3 is CASSLKYDRGYEQYF. The CDR3 DNA reads as TGCGCCAGCAGCTTGAAATATGACAGGGGATACGAGCAGTACTTC.

A word on this clonotype: A junction end diverges from the germline sequence, so it may reflect a read error. The chain has TRBV6-2 or TRBV6-3 and TRBJ2-7, with a weak D call TRBD2 (5 bases). Germline CDR1 is MNHEY and CDR2 is SVGEGT. This CDR3 comprises 14 residues. The CDR3 DNA reads as TGTGCCAACAGTTACTCGCGGGTGTCCTATGAGCAGTACTTC. It codes for CANSYSRVSYEQYF.

This sequence joins TRBV29-1 and TRBJ2-3; the D call may be TRBD1 or TRBD2 (5 bases each). CDR3 length: 14 amino acids. V lost 3 bases and J lost 5, with 15 bases in between. Germline V lookup: CDR1 SQVTM, CDR2 ANQGSEA. As DNA, the CDR3 is TGCAGCGTTGAGGTGAGGGGTGGTAAAGATACGCAGTATTTT. Translation gives CSVEVRGGKDTQYF.

This clonotype appeared a single time. One junction end disagrees with the germline gene, perhaps due to a read error. The chain uses TRBV30 and TRBJ2-3; TRBD2 is a possible D gene (6 bases). The length of the CDR3 is 17 residues. Germline-derived CDR1 and CDR2 are GTSNPN and SVGIG (reference sequence). CDR3 protein: CACRWPGDPGSTDMQYF. CDR3 DNA: TGTGCCTGTCGGTGGCCGGGGGACCCCGGAAGCACAGATATGCAGTATTTT. Filled out from reference TRBV30 and TRBJ2-3, the complete variable domain reads SQTIHQWPATLVQPVGSPLSLECTVEGTSNPNLYWYRQAAGRGLQLLFYSVGIGQISSEVPQNLSASRPQDRQFILSSKKLLLSDSGFYLCACRWPGDPGSTDMQYFGPGTRLTVL.

This clonotype was detected many times. This chain links TRBV4-1 with TRBJ1-4; D possibly corresponds to TRBD1 (5 bases). Between the trimmed V and J ends, which lost 3 bases and 3 bases, there was a span of 20 bases. This CDR3 region has 18 residues. Germline lookup yields CDR1 MGHRA and CDR2 YSYEKL. The CDR3 sequence: CASSQGRESRSSNEKLFF. The CDR3 DNA is TGCGCCAGCAGCCAGGGACGGGAAAGTCGCAGTTCTAATGAAAAACTGTTTTTT.

With regard to this clonotype: An end of the junction differs from the germline gene, which may be a read error. The CDR3 DNA sequence: TGTGCCTGCAGCCAAGCTCAGAGTCTGTACTTC. As protein: CACSQAQSLYF. The chain joins TRBV4-2 to TRBJ2-7, with D unclear. This CDR3 spans 11 amino acids. Germline-derived CDR1 and CDR2 are LGHNA and YNFKEQ.

This clonotype has a handful of counts. V gene TRBV2 combines with J gene TRBJ1-5, with 8 bases aligning to TRBD1. CDR3 length: 13 amino acids. The V and J ends lost 11 bases and 1 base, in that order; junction bases with no gene match: 4. Per germline, CDR1 SNHLY and CDR2 FYNNEI. CDR3 amino acids: CAVQGESNQPQHF. The CDR3 nucleotides are TGTGCCGTACAGGGGGAGAGCAATCAGCCCCAGCATTTT.

For this clonotype: Given the absence of the conserved phenylalanine or tryptophan at the CDR3 end, a read error is likely. J is TRBJ2-7 and V is TRBV7-9, with 7 bases fitting TRBD2. Germline trimming cut 1 base from V and 0 bases from J; bases unmatched to any gene: 6. The germline CDR1 and CDR2 sequences are SEHNR and FQNEAQ (reference sequence). This CDR3 region has 16 residues. The CDR3 DNA sequence: TGTGCCAGCAGCTTAGGGCTAGCGGCCTCCTCCTACGAGCAGTACCTC. This codes for CASSLGLAASSYEQYL.

On this clonotype itself: A much bigger clone sits one base away, suggesting this may be a read error. V gene TRBV28 combines with J gene TRBJ1-1; D is uncertain. The germline CDR1 and CDR2 sequences are MDHEN and SYDVKM. V was trimmed by 10 bases and J by 3 bases, leaving 9 bases between them. The CDR3 contains 11 residues. The CDR3 loop reads CATRADTEAFF. The CDR3 DNA is TGTGCCACCCGGGCGGACACTGAAGCTTTCTTT. Full variable domain (remainder filled in from reference TRBV28 and TRBJ1-1): DVKVTQSSRYLVKRTGEKVFLECVQDMDHENMFWYRQDPGLGLRLIYFSYDVKMKEKGDIPEGYSVSREKKERFSLILESASTNQTSMYLCATRADTEAFFGQGTRLTVV.

The CDR3 sequence: CASSGGLAIYEQYF. CDR3 bases: TGTGCCAGCAGTGGAGGACTAGCGATCTACGAGCAGTACTTC. This chain uses TRBV25-1 with TRBJ2-7; 9 bases agree with TRBD2. This CDR3 is built from 14 residues. V was clipped by 4 bases and J by 3 bases; unmatched bases: 4. Germline-derived CDR1 and CDR2 are MGHDK and SYGVNS.

The chain links TRBV11-2 to TRBJ2-5; 10 bases are shared with TRBD2. Losses at the gene ends were 1 base for V and 5 bases for J; bases not matched to a gene: 10. The CDR3 runs to 17 residues. Germline V gene lookup returns CDR1 SGHAT and CDR2 FQNNGV. The CDR3 spells CASSLGLAGVSYETQYF. CDR3 bases: TGTGCCAGCAGCTTAGGGCTAGCGGGAGTGAGCTATGAGACCCAGTACTTC.